The subject of this entry is one T cell receptor (beta chain). The CDR3 runs to 15 residues. V trimming: 5 bases; J trimming: 6 bases; junction bases outside the gene matches: 9. The V gene's germline CDR1 is SGHTA and CDR2 FQGNSA. This entry comes from a study of blood T cell repertoires in COVID-19. Overall study: Acute and convalescent COVID-19 samples came from the United States, Italy and Spain. PBMCs, B-cell-depleted T cells, or T cells were the source of the cDNA or gDNA that made up the material.

Only in-frame clones appear in the TCRdb table, and some are missing; sequencing was by immunoSEQ multiplex PCR. Here the sample spans about 190,000 clones, roughly 80% being singletons. This sequence was found in a man between 60 and 75 years old with active or convalescent COVID-19. Sequenced material: peripheral blood. The J gene is TRBJ1-5, the V gene TRBV7-2; 8 bases align to TRBD1. The CDR3 here is CASSLVAGGGQPQHF. The CDR3, as DNA: TGTGCCAGCAGCCTCGTGGCAGGGGGCGGTCAGCCCCAGCATTTT.